Following are 18 T cell receptor beta chains from one sample sequenced in a study of blood T cells in healthy people across ages. Sample-barcoded 5' priming and a J-beta primer mix drove a second PCR of 7 to 11 cycles. From the 5' RACE reads, TCRdb called clonotypes with MiXCR, one entry per CDR3 protein. The data hold hundreds of thousands of distinct CDR3 sequences, with 20% to 25% observed a single time. Sequencing was done on a sample of blood. Receptors originate from a man in his 70s in good health.

The rearrangement uses TRBV7-9 and TRBJ2-1; TRBD2 matches at 14 bases. Germline V lookup: CDR1 SEHNR, CDR2 FQNEAQ (reference sequence). The CDR3 runs 18 residues. V shed 3 bases, J shed 2 bases, and the junction held 6 bases outside the gene matches. CDR3 protein: CASSLRRTSGRTYNEQFF. The DNA of the CDR3 is TGTGCCAGCAGCTTGCGGAGGACTAGCGGGAGGACCTACAATGAGCAGTTCTTC.

This clonotype was counted a few times. The CDR3 spells CASSLAAGREQFF. For the CDR3, the DNA is TGTGCCAGCAGCTTAGCGGCAGGGAGAGAGCAGTTCTTC. V usage is TRBV7-9 and J usage is TRBJ2-1; D tentatively fits TRBD1 or TRBD2 (5 bases each). Germline lookup yields CDR1 SEHNR and CDR2 FQNEAQ (reference sequence). V gave up 0 bases and J gave up 10 bases, with 10 bases separating them. The CDR3 spans 13 residues.

The chain has TRBV12-3 or TRBV12-4 and TRBJ1-2; D is uncertain. The CDR3 contains 14 residues. V lost 9 bases to trimming and J lost 4 bases, with 18 bases between them. The CDR3 DNA reads TGTGCCAGTAAAGAGCAGGACCTGGGCTATGGCTACACCTTC. Amino acids: CASKEQDLGYGYTF.

Comments on this clonotype: At one boundary the junction diverges from the germline segment, which might be a read error. The rearrangement uses TRBV14 and TRBJ2-2; tentative D call: TRBD1 (6 bases). Germline V gene lookup returns CDR1 SGHDN and CDR2 FVKESK. The CDR3 is 16 amino acids. The CDR3 DNA is TGTGCCGGCAGCCTTACGCAGGACAGTCTCACCGGGGAGCTGTTTTTT. Protein sequence: CAGSLTQDSLTGELFF.

This clonotype was found a few times. The chain is built from TRBV20-1 and TRBJ2-1; 8 bases align to TRBD2. CDR3 length equals 11 residues. J gave up 8 bases and V 5 bases, and 2 bases lay outside the gene matches. CDR1 is DFQATT and CDR2 is SNEGSKA in the germline V gene (reference sequence). The CDR3 loop reads CSAGREDEQFF. CDR3 DNA sequence: TGCAGTGCTGGGCGGGAGGATGAGCAGTTCTTC.

This clonotype was observed a few times. The V gene is TRBV20-1, the J gene TRBJ2-2; no clear D gene. CDR1 and CDR2 (germline): DFQATT, SNEGSKA (reference sequence). The CDR3 spans 13 residues. V shed 6 bases and J shed 0 bases, with 8 bases lying between them. In DNA, the CDR3 is TGCAGTGCGCGACAAGCGAACACCGGGGAGCTGTTTTTT. Translation: CSARQANTGELFF.

The rearrangement joins TRBV4-1 to TRBJ2-3, with a possible D match to TRBD2 (5 bases). Germline CDR1 reads MGHRA; CDR2 reads YSYEKL. Deletions cut 0 bases from V and 1 base from J, with 14 bases between. CDR3 length equals 17 residues. CDR3 bases: TGCGCCAGCAGCCAAGATCTGGTAGCGAGCCGCACAGATACGCAGTATTTT. Translating gives CASSQDLVASRTDTQYF.

J is TRBJ2-1 and V is TRBV20-1, with 9 positions matching TRBD2. Germline trimming cut 0 bases from V and 3 bases from J; bases unmatched to any gene: 3. The CDR3 extends over 15 amino acids. Germline-derived CDR1 and CDR2 are DFQATT and SNEGSKA (reference sequence). The CDR3 nucleotides are TGCAGTGCTAGAGAGACTAGCGGATACTACAATGAGCAGTTCTTC. Translated: CSARETSGYYNEQFF.

The chain carries TRBV9 and TRBJ1-4; TRBD1 is a possible D gene (6 bases). V was trimmed by 0 bases and J by 5 bases, leaving 14 bases between them. Germline V gene sequence: CDR1 SGDLS, CDR2 YYNGEE. The CDR3 is 16 residues long. CDR3 nucleotide sequence: TGTGCCAGCAGCGTAGAACCCGGCAGGGGAAATGAAAAACTGTTTTTT. Translation gives CASSVEPGRGNEKLFF.

This clonotype was counted a few times. The V gene is TRBV14, the J gene TRBJ2-1, with 8 bases aligning to TRBD2. This CDR3 contains 16 residues. Germline assignment: CDR1 SGHDN and CDR2 FVKESK. V shed 0 bases and J 4 bases; nucleotides not matched to a gene: 5. The CDR3 nucleotides read TGTGCCAGCAGCCAAGACCGTAGCGGGAATTACAATGAGCAGTTCTTC. Protein sequence: CASSQDRSGNYNEQFF.

V is TRBV28 and J is TRBJ2-7; D remains ambiguous. Germline V gene sequence: CDR1 MDHEN, CDR2 SYDVKM. V was cut by 2 bases and J by 0 bases, with 11 bases left in between. The CDR3 runs to 15 residues. This chain's CDR3 is CASSLAPDPSYEQYF. The CDR3 DNA is TGTGCCAGCAGTTTAGCCCCGGACCCCTCCTACGAGCAGTACTTC.

The rearrangement uses TRBV19 and TRBJ1-1, with D perhaps TRBD1 (5 bases). V lost 5 bases and J 3 bases, leaving 16 bases between the germline ends. The CDR3 totals 15 residues. Germline lookup yields CDR1 LNHDA and CDR2 SQIVND (reference sequence). DNA of the CDR3: TGTGCCAGTAGTCTCCGCTCCCGACAGTACACTGAAGCTTTCTTT. It translates to CASSLRSRQYTEAFF.

This clonotype was counted between two and nine times. The junction and the germline gene differ at one end; a read error may be behind it. The chain recombines TRBV29-1 with TRBJ1-2, with 7 bases fitting TRBD1. The CDR3 contains 13 residues. Germline values: CDR1 SQVTM, CDR2 ANQGSEA. The CDR3 coding sequence is TGCAGCGTGCCATCGGGACAGAGCGATGGCTGCACCTTC. Encoded protein: CSVPSGQSDGCTF.

This clonotype turned up a few times. This chain joins TRBV10-3 and TRBJ2-3; the match to TRBD1 covers 10 bases. CDR3 size: 17 residues. Trimming removed 3 bases from V and 1 base from J; junction bases left unmatched: 7. CDR1 is ENHRY, CDR2 SYGVKD, per germline. The CDR3 protein is CAISDRRQGAGTDTQYF. CDR3 DNA sequence: TGTGCCATCAGTGACCGCAGACAGGGGGCAGGCACAGATACGCAGTATTTT.

The chain carries TRBV3-1 and TRBJ2-2; 10 nucleotides line up with TRBD2. The CDR3 has 15 residues. J gave up 4 bases and V 1 base, and 0 bases lay outside the gene matches. Germline lookup yields CDR1 LGHDT and CDR2 YNNKEL (reference sequence). This CDR3 reads CASSQGTSGTGELFF. CDR3 bases: TGTGCCAGCAGCCAAGGGACTAGCGGCACCGGGGAGCTGTTTTTT.

This clonotype has only a few counts. The chain employs TRBV27 and TRBJ2-1, with 8 bases aligning to TRBD2. J gave up 0 bases and V 0 bases, and 1 base lay outside the gene matches. The CDR3 spans 16 residues. Germline lookup yields CDR1 MNHEY and CDR2 SMNVEV (reference sequence). CDR3 region: CASSLSSGSSYNEQFF. CDR3 in DNA: TGTGCCAGCAGTTTATCCAGCGGGAGCTCCTACAATGAGCAGTTCTTC.

This chain joins TRBV7-2 and TRBJ2-5, with 16 bases that match TRBD2. Judging by the DNA end, TRBJ2-1 fits better; the J call may be wrong. Germline CDR1 reads SGHTA; CDR2 reads FQGNSA. The CDR3 sequence is 17 residues long. The DNA of the CDR3 is TGTGCCAGCAGCCCGGGACTAGCGGGAGGGAAGAGGAATGAGCAGTTCTTC. This codes for CASSPGLAGGKRNEQFF.

This clonotype was detected a few times. CDR3 DNA: TGTGCCAGCGGCCTCGGGCTTCGCGAGCAGTACTTC. Encoded protein: CASGLGLREQYF. The gene calls are TRBV6-1 and TRBJ2-7, with D unresolved. This CDR3 is built from 12 residues. CDR1 is MNHNS, CDR2 SASEGT, per germline. V lost 8 bases and J lost 6, with 14 bases in between.